The subject of this entry is one T cell receptor (beta chain). Its target is not known. The sample originates from a study of vaccination effects on CD4 cells after COVID-19. Whole-study results and caveats: Healthy vaccinees had only 1 of 255 vaccine-induced clones cross-react with common cold coronaviruses. Late post-vaccination, clones induced by infection and those induced by vaccine underwent marked clonal contraction.

V shed 3 bases and J 10 bases; nucleotides not matched to a gene: 6. This CDR3 is 15 amino acids long. Per germline, CDR1 ENHRY and CDR2 SYGVKD. Clones were sequenced by immunoSEQ multiplex PCR, and TCRdb holds only the in-frame ones, with some missing. The data contain approximately 58,000 clones, about three quarters of them singletons. It was after around eleven days of culture that CD4+ T cells were isolated. Vaccine recipients lacked prior SARS-CoV-2 infection and had negative nucleocapsid antibodies. IL-2 medium took the place of half the medium on both days 3 and 7. The sample in question was CD4+ T cells from PBMCs cultured without peptide, obtained before COVID-19 vaccination. This TCR was sampled from a human donor who received a COVID-19 vaccine. The rearrangement joins TRBV10-3 to TRBJ1-6; 10 nucleotides line up with TRBD1. Written as DNA, the CDR3 is TGTGCCATCAGTGATCCCGGGACAGGGGACTCACCCCTCCACTTT. Encoded protein: CAISDPGTGDSPLHF.